The rows below give T cell receptor beta chains drawn from one sample of a study of blood T cell repertoires in COVID-19. Clones were sequenced by immunoSEQ multiplex PCR, and TCRdb holds only the in-frame ones, with some missing. The table has some 46,000 clones, around 85% seen once. Sequencing was carried out using peripheral blood. The receptor set was obtained from a woman over 75 with COVID-19, enrolled during active disease. Each CDR3 is given with its conserved first and last residue. The D gene is left open where the match is weak. Size is stated for part of the rows, as once, few or many counts, or as a class when the clone is expanded.

CDR3: CASSDPRQGANTGELFF; DNA: TGTGCCAGCAGTGATCCTCGACAGGGCGCGAACACCGGGGAGCTGTTTTTT; D: TRBD1; V: TRBV6-1; size: -; J: TRBJ2-2
CDR3: CASSFLGKGTEAFF; DNA: TGTGCCAGCAGTTTCCTCGGGAAGGGAACTGAAGCTTTCTTT; D: -; V: TRBV27; size: -; J: TRBJ1-1
CDR3: CASSERLAAETQYF; DNA: TGTGCCAGCAGTGAAAGACTAGCGGCAGAGACCCAGTACTTC; D: TRBD2; V: TRBV2; size: -; J: TRBJ2-5
CDR3: CASSRSGKGQETQYF; DNA: TGTGCCAGCAGCCGTAGCGGGAAAGGGCAAGAGACCCAGTACTTC; D: TRBD2; V: TRBV11-2; size: -; J: TRBJ2-5
CDR3: CASSLEGVGYGYTF; DNA: TGTGCCAGCAGCTTAGAGGGGGTCGGCTATGGCTACACCTTC; D: -; V: TRBV7-2; size: -; J: TRBJ1-2
CDR3: CASSPDATGGQPQHF; DNA: TGTGCCAGTAGTCCCGACGCCACAGGGGGTCAGCCCCAGCATTTT; D: TRBD1; V: TRBV19; size: few; J: TRBJ1-5
CDR3: CASSREQGWNYGYTF; DNA: TGTGCCAGCAGCCGAGAACAGGGATGGAACTATGGCTACACCTTC; D: -; V: TRBV9; size: once; J: TRBJ1-2
CDR3: CASRPTEFFSYEQYF; DNA: TGTGCCAGCAGGCCGACAGAATTTTTCTCCTACGAGCAGTACTTC; D: -; V: TRBV27; size: -; J: TRBJ2-7
CDR3: CATSDLSTGELFF; DNA: TGTGCCACCAGTGACCTATCCACCGGGGAGCTGTTTTTT; D: -; V: TRBV24-1; size: -; J: TRBJ2-2
CDR3: CASSDPDRGQPQHF; DNA: TGTGCCAGCAGTGACCCTGACAGGGGTCAGCCCCAGCATTTT; D: TRBD1; V: TRBV6-4; size: -; J: TRBJ1-5
CDR3: CASSTRDRGRNQPQHF; DNA: TGTGCCAGTAGTACCCGGGACAGGGGGCGCAATCAGCCCCAGCATTTT; D: TRBD1; V: TRBV19; size: -; J: TRBJ1-5
CDR3: CASTTRGSNYGYTF; DNA: TGTGCCAGCACCACGCGTGGGAGTAACTATGGCTACACCTTC; D: -; V: TRBV5-5; size: -; J: TRBJ1-2
CDR3: CASSLSGKTEAFF; DNA: TGTGCCAGCAGCTTATCAGGGAAAACTGAAGCTTTCTTT; D: -; V: TRBV7-8; size: -; J: TRBJ1-1
CDR3: CASRWEGSNTEAFF; DNA: TGCGCCAGCAGGTGGGAGGGATCGAACACTGAAGCTTTCTTT; D: -; V: TRBV5-1; size: -; J: TRBJ1-1
CDR3: CASSITEGARPLHF; DNA: TGTGCCAGTAGTATTACGGAGGGGGCCCGGCCCCTCCACTTT; D: TRBD1; V: TRBV19; size: few; J: TRBJ1-6
CDR3: CASTRDTDTQYF; DNA: TGTGCCAGCACCCGAGACACAGATACGCAGTATTTT; D: -; V: TRBV9; size: -; J: TRBJ2-3
CDR3: CASSLLSGGAGGIQYF; DNA: TGTGCCAGCAGCCTATTAAGCGGGGGGGCCGGGGGCATTCAGTACTTC; D: TRBD2; V: TRBV3-1/TRBV3-2; size: -; J: TRBJ2-4
CDR3: CATSRDAGVTEAFF; DNA: TGTGCCACCAGCAGAGATGCTGGAGTCACTGAAGCTTTCTTT; D: -; V: TRBV15; size: -; J: TRBJ1-1
CDR3: CASSSSRGGNTIYF; DNA: TGTGCCAGCAGCTCCTCCAGAGGAGGAAACACCATATATTTT; D: -; V: TRBV7-2; size: -; J: TRBJ1-3
CDR3: CASSYDSINQPQHF; DNA: TGTGCCAGCAGTTACGACAGTATCAATCAGCCCCAGCATTTT; D: -; V: TRBV6-2/TRBV6-3; size: -; J: TRBJ1-5
CDR3: CASSVLAGGLYEQYF; DNA: TGTGCCAGCAGTGTACTAGCGGGAGGGTTGTACGAGCAGTACTTC; D: TRBD2; V: TRBV28; size: -; J: TRBJ2-7
CDR3: CASSSYSHNQPQHF; DNA: TGTGCCAGCAGCTCCTACAGTCACAATCAGCCCCAGCATTTT; D: -; V: TRBV5-6; size: -; J: TRBJ1-5
CDR3: CASSSIRTGGVYEQYF; DNA: TGTGCCAGCAGTTCCATACGGACAGGGGGAGTTTACGAGCAGTACTTC; D: TRBD1; V: TRBV6-2/TRBV6-3; size: -; J: TRBJ2-7
CDR3: CASSFLGTGTDEQYF; DNA: TGCGCCAGCAGCTTCCTCGGGACAGGGACCGACGAGCAGTACTTC; D: TRBD1; V: TRBV5-1; size: -; J: TRBJ2-7
CDR3: CAPQKTQYF; DNA: TGTGCGCCACAGAAGACCCAGTACTTC; D: -; V: TRBV12-3/TRBV12-4; size: -; J: TRBJ2-5
CDR3: CASREAVGGYGYTF; DNA: TGCGCCAGCAGAGAGGCCGTCGGAGGCTATGGCTACACCTTC; D: -; V: TRBV5-1; size: -; J: TRBJ1-2
CDR3: CASTLDRVRNSPLHF; DNA: TGTGCCAGCACCCTGGACAGGGTCCGTAATTCACCCCTCCACTTT; D: TRBD1; V: TRBV6-5; size: -; J: TRBJ1-6
CDR3: CAGKGQMNTEAFF; DNA: TGTGCCGGTAAGGGACAGATGAACACTGAAGCTTTCTTT; D: TRBD1; V: TRBV2; size: many; J: TRBJ1-1
CDR3: CATSDSVPTSEFTDTQYF; DNA: TGTGCCACCAGTGATTCGGTCCCGACTAGCGAGTTCACAGATACGCAGTATTTT; D: TRBD2; V: TRBV24-1; size: -; J: TRBJ2-3
CDR3: CASSLLPGDGAGANVLTF; DNA: TGTGCCAGCAGCCTTTTGCCGGGGGACGGGGCTGGGGCCAACGTCCTGACTTTC; D: -; V: TRBV7-9; size: -; J: TRBJ2-6
CDR3: CASSKQGYGYTF; DNA: TGTGCCAGCAGCAAACAGGGATATGGCTACACCTTC; D: -; V: TRBV7-2; size: -; J: TRBJ1-2
CDR3: CASSLLGSSYEQYF; DNA: TGTGCCAGCAGCTTACTAGGGAGCTCCTACGAGCAGTACTTC; D: -; V: TRBV7-8; size: few; J: TRBJ2-7
CDR3: CASSLLVVDGGDSNQPQHF; DNA: TGTGCCAGCAGCTTACTCGTAGTTGACGGGGGGGATAGCAATCAGCCCCAGCATTTT; D: -; V: TRBV5-8; size: -; J: TRBJ1-5
CDR3: CAGRGLGSYNEQFF; DNA: TGTGCCGGCAGGGGGCTTGGCTCCTACAATGAGCAGTTCTTC; D: TRBD1; V: TRBV6-5; size: -; J: TRBJ2-1
CDR3: CASSIGTGGSLGTQYF; DNA: TGTGCCAGTAGTATTGGGACAGGGGGATCGCTGGGTACGCAGTATTTT; D: TRBD1; V: TRBV19; size: -; J: TRBJ2-3
CDR3: CASSNTQPQHF; DNA: TGTGCCAGCAGTAACACGCAGCCCCAGCATTTT; D: -; V: TRBV6-5; size: -; J: TRBJ1-5
CDR3: CATSDEAGDYNEQFF; DNA: TGTGCCACCAGTGACGAAGCGGGGGATTACAATGAGCAGTTCTTC; D: TRBD2; V: TRBV24-1; size: few; J: TRBJ2-1
CDR3: CASSRDRVENGYTF; DNA: TGTGCCAGCAGCAGGGACAGGGTGGAGAATGGCTACACCTTC; D: TRBD1; V: TRBV7-2; size: -; J: TRBJ1-2
CDR3: CASSPRLGAPTSYEQYF; DNA: TGTGCCAGCAGTCCACGACTAGGAGCCCCTACTTCCTACGAGCAGTACTTC; D: -; V: TRBV2; size: -; J: TRBJ2-7
CDR3: CASSLAGQYNQPQHF; DNA: TGTGCCAGCAGCTTAGCTGGGCAGTACAATCAGCCCCAGCATTTT; D: -; V: TRBV7-2; size: -; J: TRBJ1-5
CDR3: CASSTGGQETQYF; DNA: TGTGCCAGCTCGACAGGGGGACAAGAGACCCAGTACTTC; D: TRBD1; V: TRBV5-5; size: -; J: TRBJ2-5
CDR3: CASSTRDSSTYEQYF; DNA: TGTGCCAGCAGCACCCGGGACTCCTCTACCTACGAGCAGTACTTC; D: -; V: TRBV9; size: -; J: TRBJ2-7
CDR3: CASSYSRVGNEAFF; DNA: TGTGCCAGCAGTTACTCGCGGGTGGGAAATGAAGCTTTCTTT; D: -; V: TRBV6-5; size: -; J: TRBJ1-1
CDR3: CASTLRTAAYEQYF; DNA: TGTGCCAGCACCCTTAGGACAGCCGCCTACGAGCAGTACTTC; D: -; V: TRBV2; size: -; J: TRBJ2-7
CDR3: CASSRTGNNSPLHF; DNA: TGTGCCAGCAGCCGGACAGGGAATAATTCACCCCTCCACTTT; D: TRBD1; V: TRBV11-1; size: -; J: TRBJ1-6
CDR3: CASSLNAAGEQFF; DNA: TGTGCCAGCAGCTTAAATGCTGCGGGGGAGCAGTTCTTC; D: -; V: TRBV7-9; size: -; J: TRBJ2-1
CDR3: CATQRGSGREDTQYF; DNA: TGTGCCACTCAAAGGGGTAGCGGGAGAGAAGATACGCAGTATTTT; D: TRBD2; V: TRBV24-1; size: -; J: TRBJ2-3
CDR3: CASSREGGKLFF; DNA: TGTGCCAGCAGCCGGGAAGGAGGAAAACTGTTTTTT; D: -; V: TRBV7-9; size: -; J: TRBJ1-4
CDR3: CASSPSVGQGVDQPQHF; DNA: TGTGCCAGCAGCCCCTCTGTGGGACAGGGGGTCGATCAGCCCCAGCATTTT; D: TRBD1; V: TRBV4-2; size: -; J: TRBJ1-5
CDR3: CASSFRDREEKLFF; DNA: TGTGCCAGCAGCTTTCGGGACAGGGAAGAAAAACTGTTTTTT; D: TRBD1; V: TRBV13; size: -; J: TRBJ1-4
CDR3: CASSHSGGYEQYF; DNA: TGCGCCAGCAGCCACTCCGGCGGGTACGAGCAGTACTTC; D: -; V: TRBV5-1; size: few; J: TRBJ2-7